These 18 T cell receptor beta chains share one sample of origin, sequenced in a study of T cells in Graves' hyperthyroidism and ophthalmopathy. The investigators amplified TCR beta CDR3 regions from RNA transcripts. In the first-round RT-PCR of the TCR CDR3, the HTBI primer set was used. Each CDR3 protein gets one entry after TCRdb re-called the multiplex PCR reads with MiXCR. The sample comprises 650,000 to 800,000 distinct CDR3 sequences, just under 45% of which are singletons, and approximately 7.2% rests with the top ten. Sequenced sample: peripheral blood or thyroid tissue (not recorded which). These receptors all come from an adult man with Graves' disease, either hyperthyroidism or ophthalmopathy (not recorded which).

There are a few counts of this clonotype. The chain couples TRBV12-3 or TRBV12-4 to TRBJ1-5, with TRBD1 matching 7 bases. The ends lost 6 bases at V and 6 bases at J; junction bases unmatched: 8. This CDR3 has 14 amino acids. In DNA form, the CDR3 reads TGTGCCAGCAGCACACAGGGGCTGGTTCAGCCCCAGCATTTT. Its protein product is CASSTQGLVQPQHF.

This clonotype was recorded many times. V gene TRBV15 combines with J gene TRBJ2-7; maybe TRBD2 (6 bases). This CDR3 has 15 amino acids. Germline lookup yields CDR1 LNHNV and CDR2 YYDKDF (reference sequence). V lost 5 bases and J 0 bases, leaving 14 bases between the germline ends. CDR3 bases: TGTGCCACCAGCCCCCGTGGGGGGTTCTCCTACGAGCAGTACTTC. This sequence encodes CATSPRGGFSYEQYF.

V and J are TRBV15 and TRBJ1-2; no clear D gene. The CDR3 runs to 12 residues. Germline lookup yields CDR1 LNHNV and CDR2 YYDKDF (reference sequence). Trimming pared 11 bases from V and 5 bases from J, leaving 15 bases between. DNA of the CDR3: TGTGCCGACACCGGACGGAGTTATGGCTACACCTTC. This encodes CADTGRSYGYTF.

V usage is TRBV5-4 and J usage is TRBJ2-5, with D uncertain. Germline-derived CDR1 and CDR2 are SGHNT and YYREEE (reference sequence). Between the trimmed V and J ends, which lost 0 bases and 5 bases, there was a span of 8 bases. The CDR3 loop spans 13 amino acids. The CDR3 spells CASSLGVDETQYF. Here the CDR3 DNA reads TGTGCCAGCAGCTTGGGGGTAGACGAGACCCAGTACTTC.

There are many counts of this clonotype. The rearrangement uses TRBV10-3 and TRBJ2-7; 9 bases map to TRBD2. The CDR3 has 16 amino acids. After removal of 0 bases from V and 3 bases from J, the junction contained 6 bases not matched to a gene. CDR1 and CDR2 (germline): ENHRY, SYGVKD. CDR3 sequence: CAISESISGGLYEQYF. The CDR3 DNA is TGTGCCATCAGTGAGTCGATTAGCGGGGGCCTCTACGAGCAGTACTTC.

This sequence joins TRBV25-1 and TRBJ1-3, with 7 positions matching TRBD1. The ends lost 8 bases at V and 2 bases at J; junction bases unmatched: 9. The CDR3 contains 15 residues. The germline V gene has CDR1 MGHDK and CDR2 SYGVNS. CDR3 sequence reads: CASSQTGSPGNTIYF. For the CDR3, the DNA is TGTGCCAGCTCACAGACAGGGTCACCTGGAAACACCATATATTTT.

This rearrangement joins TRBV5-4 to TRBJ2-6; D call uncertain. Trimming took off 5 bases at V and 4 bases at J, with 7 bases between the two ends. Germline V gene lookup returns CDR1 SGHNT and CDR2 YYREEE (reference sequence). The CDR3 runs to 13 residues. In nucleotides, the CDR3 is TGTGCCAGCAGGCAGTGGGGGGCCAACGTCCTGACTTTC. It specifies CASRQWGANVLTF.

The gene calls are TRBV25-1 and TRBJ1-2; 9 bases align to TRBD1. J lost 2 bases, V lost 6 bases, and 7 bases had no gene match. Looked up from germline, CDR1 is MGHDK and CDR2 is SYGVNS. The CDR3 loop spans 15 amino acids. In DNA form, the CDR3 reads TGTGCCAGCAGACCCGGGACAGGGATCAACTATGGCTACACCTTC. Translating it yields CASRPGTGINYGYTF.

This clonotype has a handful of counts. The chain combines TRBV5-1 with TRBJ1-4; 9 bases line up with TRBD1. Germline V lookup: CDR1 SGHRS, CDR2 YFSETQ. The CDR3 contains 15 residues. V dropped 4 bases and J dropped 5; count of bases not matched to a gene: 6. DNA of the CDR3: TGCGCCAGCAGCGGAGCCGGGACAGGGAATGAAAAACTGTTTTTT. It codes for CASSGAGTGNEKLFF.

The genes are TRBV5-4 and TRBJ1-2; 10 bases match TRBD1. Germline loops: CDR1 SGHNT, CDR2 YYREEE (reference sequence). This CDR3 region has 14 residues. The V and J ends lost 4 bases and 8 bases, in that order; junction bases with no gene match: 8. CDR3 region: CASSITGTGAGYTF. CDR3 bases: TGTGCCAGCAGCATCACAGGGACAGGGGCCGGCTACACCTTC.

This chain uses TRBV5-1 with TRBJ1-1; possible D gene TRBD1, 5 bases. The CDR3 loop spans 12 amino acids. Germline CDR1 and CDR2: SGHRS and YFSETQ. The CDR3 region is CATGQMNTEAFF. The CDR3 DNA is TGCGCAACCGGACAAATGAACACTGAAGCTTTCTTT.

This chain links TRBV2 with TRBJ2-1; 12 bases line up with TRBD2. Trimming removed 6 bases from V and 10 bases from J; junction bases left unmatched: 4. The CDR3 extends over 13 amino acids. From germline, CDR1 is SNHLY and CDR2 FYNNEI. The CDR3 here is CASSPGLAGEQFF. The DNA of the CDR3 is TGTGCCAGCAGCCCCGGACTAGCGGGAGAGCAGTTCTTC.

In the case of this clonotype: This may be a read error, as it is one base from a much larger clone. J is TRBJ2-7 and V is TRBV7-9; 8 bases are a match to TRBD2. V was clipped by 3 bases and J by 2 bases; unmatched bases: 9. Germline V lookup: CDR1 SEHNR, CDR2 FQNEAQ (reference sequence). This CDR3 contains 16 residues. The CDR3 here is CASSFSERESPYEQYF. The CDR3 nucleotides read TGTGCCAGCAGCTTCAGCGAGCGGGAGTCCCCCTACGAGCAGTACTTC.

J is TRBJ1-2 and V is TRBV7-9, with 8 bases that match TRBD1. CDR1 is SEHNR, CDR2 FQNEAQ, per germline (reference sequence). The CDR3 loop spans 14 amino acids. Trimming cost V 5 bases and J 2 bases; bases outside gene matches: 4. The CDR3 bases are TGTGCCAGCAGCAAAAACAGGGGGAACTATGGCTACACCTTC. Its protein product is CASSKNRGNYGYTF.

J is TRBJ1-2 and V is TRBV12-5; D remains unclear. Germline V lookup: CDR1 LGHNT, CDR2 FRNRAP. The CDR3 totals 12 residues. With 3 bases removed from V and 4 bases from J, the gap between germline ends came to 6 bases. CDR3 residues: CASGFLGYGYTF. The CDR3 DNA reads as TGTGCTAGTGGTTTCCTAGGCTATGGCTACACCTTC.

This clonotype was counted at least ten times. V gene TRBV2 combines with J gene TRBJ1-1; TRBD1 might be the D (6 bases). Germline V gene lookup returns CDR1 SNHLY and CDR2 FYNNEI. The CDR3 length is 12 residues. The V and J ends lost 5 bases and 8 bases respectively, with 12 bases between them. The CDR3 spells CASSQSGTEAFF. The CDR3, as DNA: TGTGCCAGCAGTCAGTCCGGGACAGAAGCTTTCTTT.

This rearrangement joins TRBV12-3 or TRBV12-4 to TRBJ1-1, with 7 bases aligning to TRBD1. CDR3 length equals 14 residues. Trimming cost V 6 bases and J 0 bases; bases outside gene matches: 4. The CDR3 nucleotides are TGTGCCAGCAGCCCGACAGGGATGAACACTGAAGCTTTCTTT. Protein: CASSPTGMNTEAFF.

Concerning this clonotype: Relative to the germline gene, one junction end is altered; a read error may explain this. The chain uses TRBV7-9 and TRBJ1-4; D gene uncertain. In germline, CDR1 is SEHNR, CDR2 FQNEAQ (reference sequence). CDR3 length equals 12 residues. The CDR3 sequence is CASSPTHEKLFF. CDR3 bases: TGTGCCAGCAGCCCAACTCATGAAAAACTGTTTTTT. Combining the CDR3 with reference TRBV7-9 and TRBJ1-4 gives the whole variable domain DTGVSQNPRHKITKRGQNVTFRCDPISEHNRLYWYRQTLGQGPEFLTYFQNEAQLEKSRLLSDRFSAERPKGSFSTLEIQRTEQGDSAMYLCASSPTHEKLFFGSGTQLSVL.